The rows below give T cell receptor beta chains drawn from one sample of a study of blood T cell repertoires in COVID-19. The protocol was immunoSEQ multiplex PCR, while the TCRdb copy is restricted to in-frame clones and leaves out a portion. The sample contains hundreds of thousands of clones, approximately 90% of which appear only once. Material for sequencing was PBMCs or T cells enriched from blood (not recorded which). Receptors originate from a middle-aged woman who had recovered from COVID-19. CDR3s include the opening cysteine and the closing phenylalanine or tryptophan. The D gene is left open where the match is weak. Part of the rows lack a size; the others show once, few, many or a class for expanded clones.

V: TRBV12-3/TRBV12-4
size: -
J: TRBJ2-1
D: TRBD2
CDR3: CASSWTSSSEQFF
DNA: TGTGCCAGCAGTTGGACTAGCTCGAGTGAGCAGTTCTTC

V: TRBV6-1
size: -
J: TRBJ2-7
D: -
CDR3: CASRIQGEQYF
DNA: TGTGCCAGCAGAATACAGGGAGAGCAGTACTTC

V: TRBV30
size: -
J: TRBJ2-7
D: TRBD2
CDR3: CAWSGSPRLAGGYEQYF
DNA: TGTGCCTGGAGTGGGTCCCCGCGGCTAGCGGGAGGTTACGAGCAGTACTTC

V: TRBV7-9
size: few
J: TRBJ2-1
D: -
CDR3: CASSSPSDNEQFF
DNA: TGTGCCAGCAGCTCCCCTAGCGACAATGAGCAGTTCTTC

V: TRBV19
size: -
J: TRBJ1-4
D: -
CDR3: CASHGPWAGHEKLFF
DNA: TGTGCCAGCCACGGGCCCTGGGCAGGGCATGAAAAACTGTTTTTT

V: TRBV18
size: few
J: TRBJ1-3
D: -
CDR3: CASSPPGGFGNTIYF
DNA: TGTGCCAGCTCACCACCCGGGGGTTTCGGAAACACCATATATTTT

V: TRBV2
size: -
J: TRBJ2-5
D: -
CDR3: CASKVDRQETQYF
DNA: TGTGCCAGCAAGGTGGACAGACAAGAGACCCAGTACTTC

V: TRBV7-6
size: -
J: TRBJ2-6
D: -
CDR3: CASSSHRWANVLTF
DNA: TGTGCCAGCAGCTCTCACAGGTGGGCCAACGTCCTGACTTTC

V: TRBV10-3
size: -
J: TRBJ2-1
D: -
CDR3: CAISDSGTASSYNEQFF
DNA: TGTGCCATCAGTGACTCCGGGACTGCCAGCTCCTACAATGAGCAGTTCTTC

V: TRBV6-5
size: -
J: TRBJ2-7
D: TRBD1
CDR3: CASSYSRQGKHEQYF
DNA: TGTGCCAGCAGTTACTCACGACAGGGGAAGCACGAGCAGTACTTC

V: TRBV14
size: -
J: TRBJ2-1
D: -
CDR3: CASSQGAWEQFF
DNA: TGTGCCAGCAGCCAAGGGGCTTGGGAGCAGTTCTTC

V: TRBV5-1
size: -
J: TRBJ2-6
D: -
CDR3: CASSPLSSGANVLTF
DNA: TGCGCCAGCAGCCCTCTGAGCTCTGGGGCCAACGTCCTGACTTTC

V: TRBV27
size: -
J: TRBJ2-7
D: -
CDR3: CASRYEQYF
DNA: TGTGCCTCCCGGTACGAGCAGTACTTC

V: TRBV7-9
size: -
J: TRBJ1-2
D: -
CDR3: CASSLSGVSYTF
DNA: TGTGCCAGCAGCTTATCGGGGGTTAGCTACACCTTC

V: TRBV11-2
size: -
J: TRBJ1-2
D: -
CDR3: CASSLDADGYTF
DNA: TGTGCCAGCAGCTTAGATGCGGATGGCTACACCTTC

V: TRBV27
size: -
J: TRBJ1-2
D: -
CDR3: CASSLSGVLHYGYTF
DNA: TGTGCCAGCAGTTTATCGGGCGTACTTCACTATGGCTACACCTTC

V: TRBV7-8
size: -
J: TRBJ2-1
D: TRBD2
CDR3: CASSYTSGGIQFF
DNA: TGTGCCAGCAGCTACACTAGCGGGGGCATACAGTTCTTC

V: TRBV18
size: -
J: TRBJ2-1
D: -
CDR3: CASSRTGNTYNEQFF
DNA: TGTGCCAGCTCAAGAACAGGGAACACCTACAATGAGCAGTTCTTC

V: TRBV30
size: -
J: TRBJ2-7
D: -
CDR3: CAWSYVYEQYF
DNA: TGTGCCTGGAGTTATGTATACGAGCAGTACTTC

V: TRBV20-1
size: -
J: TRBJ1-4
D: -
CDR3: CSASLGAANEKLFF
DNA: TGCAGTGCTAGTTTGGGGGCGGCTAATGAAAAACTGTTTTTT

V: TRBV6-4
size: -
J: TRBJ2-7
D: TRBD2
CDR3: CASSDFSGRAAEQYF
DNA: TGTGCCAGCAGTGACTTCAGCGGGAGGGCTGCAGAGCAGTACTTC

V: TRBV5-8
size: -
J: TRBJ1-5
D: -
CDR3: CASSSGESHNQPQHF
DNA: TGTGCCAGCAGCTCCGGGGAAAGCCACAATCAGCCCCAGCATTTT

V: TRBV7-2
size: -
J: TRBJ1-5
D: TRBD1
CDR3: CASTGQGTINQPQHF
DNA: TGTGCCAGCACCGGACAGGGGACTATTAATCAGCCCCAGCATTTT

V: TRBV18
size: -
J: TRBJ2-3
D: -
CDR3: CASSPEGSADTQYF
DNA: TGTGCCAGCTCACCAGAGGGTAGCGCAGATACGCAGTATTTT

V: TRBV4-3
size: -
J: TRBJ2-7
D: TRBD2
CDR3: CASSQELAGGDEQYF
DNA: TGCGCCAGCAGCCAGGAACTAGCGGGAGGGGACGAGCAGTACTTC

V: TRBV28
size: -
J: TRBJ2-3
D: TRBD2
CDR3: CASNIFSGTSTDTQYF
DNA: TGTGCCAGCAACATATTTAGCGGGACTAGCACAGATACGCAGTATTTT

V: TRBV19
size: -
J: TRBJ2-7
D: TRBD1
CDR3: CASSMGTGATYEQYF
DNA: TGTGCCAGTAGTATGGGGACAGGCGCGACCTACGAGCAGTACTTC

V: TRBV2
size: few
J: TRBJ1-1
D: TRBD1
CDR3: CASGDGGQGARTEAFF
DNA: TGTGCCAGCGGCGATGGGGGACAGGGGGCTCGCACTGAAGCTTTCTTT

V: TRBV7-3
size: once
J: TRBJ2-1
D: -
CDR3: CASSQPGGVSYNEQFF
DNA: TGTGCCAGCAGCCAACCGGGCGGGGTGTCCTACAATGAGCAGTTCTTC

V: TRBV28
size: -
J: TRBJ2-3
D: TRBD2
CDR3: CASRLNGGGTDTQYF
DNA: TGTGCCAGCAGGTTGAACGGGGGGGGCACAGATACGCAGTATTTT

V: TRBV7-9
size: -
J: TRBJ1-2
D: -
CDR3: CASRLGQNYGYTF
DNA: TGTGCCAGCAGGTTAGGACAGAACTATGGCTACACCTTC

V: TRBV6-1
size: once
J: TRBJ2-5
D: -
CDR3: CASSEGGLREGGETQYF
DNA: TGTGCCAGCAGTGAGGGCGGTTTGAGGGAGGGGGGAGAGACCCAGTACTTC

V: TRBV3-1/TRBV3-2
size: -
J: TRBJ2-4
D: TRBD2
CDR3: CASSQLGLALAKNIQYF
DNA: TGTGCCAGCAGCCAACTTGGACTAGCACTAGCCAAAAACATTCAGTACTTC

V: TRBV6-1
size: -
J: TRBJ2-1
D: TRBD1
CDR3: CASSEDRVFKEQFF
DNA: TGTGCCAGCAGTGAGGACAGGGTTTTCAAAGAGCAGTTCTTC

V: TRBV7-2
size: -
J: TRBJ2-3
D: -
CDR3: CASSLVRNGPGDTQYF
DNA: TGTGCCAGCAGCTTAGTGCGGAATGGCCCCGGGGATACGCAGTATTTT

V: TRBV29-1
size: -
J: TRBJ2-7
D: -
CDR3: CSVVEGMRYEQYF
DNA: TGCAGCGTTGTTGAGGGAATGCGGTACGAGCAGTACTTC

V: TRBV7-3
size: -
J: TRBJ2-3
D: -
CDR3: CASSRNQGGGEDTQYF
DNA: TGTGCCAGCAGCCGGAACCAGGGCGGAGGGGAAGATACGCAGTATTTT

V: TRBV4-1
size: -
J: TRBJ2-3
D: TRBD2
CDR3: CASSQGWASGSADTQYF
DNA: TGCGCCAGCAGCCAAGGCTGGGCTAGCGGGAGCGCAGATACGCAGTATTTT

V: TRBV6-5
size: -
J: TRBJ2-7
D: TRBD2
CDR3: CASIAGLGYLEQYF
DNA: TGTGCCAGCATAGCGGGACTAGGGTATCTCGAGCAGTACTTC

V: TRBV5-1
size: -
J: TRBJ2-1
D: TRBD2
CDR3: CASSLVLAGAYNEQFF
DNA: TGCGCCAGCAGCTTGGTACTAGCGGGAGCCTACAATGAGCAGTTCTTC

V: TRBV10-2
size: -
J: TRBJ1-3
D: -
CDR3: CASTGAGNTIYF
DNA: TGCGCCAGCACTGGAGCTGGAAACACCATATATTTT

V: TRBV7-2
size: -
J: TRBJ2-7
D: -
CDR3: CASSLAPSVSYEQYF
DNA: TGTGCCAGCAGCTTAGCCCCTAGCGTCTCCTACGAGCAGTACTTC

V: TRBV2
size: -
J: TRBJ1-1
D: -
CDR3: CASGGETYTEAFF
DNA: TGTGCCAGCGGCGGGGAGACGTACACTGAAGCTTTCTTT

V: TRBV7-2
size: -
J: TRBJ1-1
D: TRBD1
CDR3: CASSLVTGGNTEAFF
DNA: TGTGCCAGCAGCTTAGTTACAGGGGGGAACACTGAAGCTTTCTTT

V: TRBV2
size: -
J: TRBJ2-3
D: -
CDR3: CASSVQRGTDTQYF
DNA: TGTGCCAGCAGTGTCCAGCGCGGCACAGATACGCAGTATTTT

V: TRBV10-1
size: -
J: TRBJ2-2
D: TRBD1
CDR3: CASSTGGAGTGELFF
DNA: TGCGCCAGCAGTACAGGGGGCGCAGGCACCGGGGAGCTGTTTTTT

V: TRBV11-2
size: -
J: TRBJ2-7
D: -
CDR3: CASSFVEGNEQYF
DNA: TGTGCCAGCAGCTTCGTCGAGGGCAACGAGCAGTACTTC